A selection of T cell receptor beta chains follows, all from one sample in a study of siplizumab effects on memory and regulatory T cells. The table came from immunoSEQ multiplex PCR; TCRdb's copy has only in-frame clones and leaves some out. The sample yields more than 85,000 clones, under 95% seen once. Sequences were obtained from Tregs sorted from blood. The receptors derive from a human donor in good health. CDR3s include the opening cysteine and the closing phenylalanine or tryptophan. Fields, in order: D gene, J gene, CDR3 length, clone size, V gene, CDR3 protein, CDR3 DNA. D genes are given only for firm matches. Clone size is shown for a subset of rows, as once, few, many or a class of expanded clone.

d_call: NA
j_call: TRBJ1-1
cdr3_length: 10
clone_size: NA
v_call: TRBV20-1
cdr3_aa: CSALYTEAFF
cdr3_nt: TGCAGTGCTTTATACACTGAAGCTTTCTTT

d_call: NA
j_call: TRBJ2-1
cdr3_length: 13
clone_size: NA
v_call: TRBV6-5
cdr3_aa: CASTRPGSGEQFF
cdr3_nt: TGTGCCAGCACCAGACCGGGGTCGGGTGAGCAGTTCTTC

d_call: TRBD2
j_call: TRBJ2-3
cdr3_length: 13
clone_size: NA
v_call: TRBV7-7
cdr3_aa: CASSLAGSDTQYF
cdr3_nt: TGTGCTAGCAGCTTAGCGGGCTCAGATACGCAGTATTTT

d_call: NA
j_call: TRBJ2-5
cdr3_length: 11
clone_size: NA
v_call: TRBV20-1
cdr3_aa: CSVQGGETQYF
cdr3_nt: TGCAGTGTTCAAGGGGGGGAGACCCAGTACTTC

d_call: TRBD1
j_call: TRBJ1-5
cdr3_length: 14
clone_size: NA
v_call: TRBV4-1
cdr3_aa: CASSRRTGDQPQHF
cdr3_nt: TGCGCCAGCAGCCGACGGACAGGGGACCAGCCCCAGCATTTT

d_call: NA
j_call: TRBJ2-7
cdr3_length: 13
clone_size: NA
v_call: TRBV6-6
cdr3_aa: CASSYSSSYEQYF
cdr3_nt: TGTGCCAGCAGTTACAGCAGCTCCTACGAGCAGTACTTC

d_call: TRBD2
j_call: TRBJ2-1
cdr3_length: 15
clone_size: NA
v_call: TRBV7-9
cdr3_aa: CASRQLAGGYNEQFF
cdr3_nt: TGTGCCAGCAGACAACTAGCGGGGGGATACAATGAGCAGTTCTTC

d_call: NA
j_call: TRBJ2-1
cdr3_length: 11
clone_size: NA
v_call: TRBV2
cdr3_aa: CASSEGSLEFF
cdr3_nt: TGTGCCAGCAGTGAAGGTAGTTTGGAGTTCTTC

d_call: NA
j_call: TRBJ2-2
cdr3_length: 16
clone_size: NA
v_call: TRBV9
cdr3_aa: CASSVGLGGGTGELFF
cdr3_nt: TGTGCCAGCAGCGTAGGTTTGGGAGGCGGAACCGGGGAGCTGTTTTTT

d_call: TRBD1
j_call: TRBJ1-6
cdr3_length: 13
clone_size: NA
v_call: TRBV5-1
cdr3_aa: CASSLDRGRPLHF
cdr3_nt: TGCGCCAGCAGCTTGGACAGGGGAAGACCCCTCCACTTT

d_call: NA
j_call: TRBJ2-5
cdr3_length: 16
clone_size: once
v_call: TRBV7-9
cdr3_aa: CASSLGSTGMAETQYF
cdr3_nt: TGTGCCAGCAGCTTAGGGTCTACAGGGATGGCAGAGACCCAGTACTTC

d_call: TRBD2
j_call: TRBJ2-2
cdr3_length: 17
clone_size: NA
v_call: TRBV19
cdr3_aa: CASTKLRTSGGSGELFF
cdr3_nt: TGTGCCAGTACCAAACTCCGGACTAGCGGGGGTTCTGGGGAGCTGTTTTTT

d_call: NA
j_call: TRBJ2-3
cdr3_length: 16
clone_size: NA
v_call: TRBV11-2
cdr3_aa: CASSLDGRGRTDTQYF
cdr3_nt: TGTGCCAGCAGCTTAGATGGGAGGGGGCGGACAGATACGCAGTATTTT

d_call: NA
j_call: TRBJ1-1
cdr3_length: 13
clone_size: few
v_call: TRBV30
cdr3_aa: CAWSRQLNTEAFF
cdr3_nt: TGTGCCTGGAGTCGACAGTTGAACACTGAAGCTTTCTTT

d_call: TRBD1
j_call: TRBJ1-2
cdr3_length: 16
clone_size: NA
v_call: TRBV5-6
cdr3_aa: CASSLGQGGSHYGYTF
cdr3_nt: TGTGCCAGCAGCTTGGGACAGGGGGGATCTCACTATGGCTACACCTTC

d_call: NA
j_call: TRBJ2-7
cdr3_length: 17
clone_size: NA
v_call: TRBV7-9
cdr3_aa: CASTLGGSGRISYEQYF
cdr3_nt: TGTGCCAGCACCTTAGGCGGGTCGGGACGGATCTCCTACGAGCAGTACTTC

d_call: TRBD1
j_call: TRBJ2-1
cdr3_length: 14
clone_size: NA
v_call: TRBV11-3
cdr3_aa: CASSLVGQDNEQFF
cdr3_nt: TGTGCCAGCAGCTTAGTAGGACAGGACAATGAGCAGTTCTTC

d_call: NA
j_call: TRBJ2-7
cdr3_length: 12
clone_size: NA
v_call: TRBV6-5
cdr3_aa: CASSPRVYEQYF
cdr3_nt: TGTGCCAGCAGTCCCAGGGTTTACGAGCAGTACTTC

d_call: NA
j_call: TRBJ1-2
cdr3_length: 13
clone_size: NA
v_call: TRBV19
cdr3_aa: CASSIGREYGYTF
cdr3_nt: TGTGCCAGTAGTATTGGCAGGGAATACGGCTACACCTTC

d_call: NA
j_call: TRBJ2-3
cdr3_length: 15
clone_size: NA
v_call: TRBV6-4
cdr3_aa: CASSVGGFSTDTQYF
cdr3_nt: TGTGCCAGCAGTGTGGGCGGATTTAGCACAGATACGCAGTATTTT

d_call: NA
j_call: TRBJ2-2
cdr3_length: 11
clone_size: NA
v_call: TRBV11-2
cdr3_aa: CASSLKGELFF
cdr3_nt: TGTGCCAGCAGCCTCAAGGGGGAGCTGTTTTTT

d_call: NA
j_call: TRBJ2-5
cdr3_length: 12
clone_size: NA
v_call: TRBV9
cdr3_aa: CASSVGGESQYF
cdr3_nt: TGTGCCAGCAGCGTAGGGGGGGAGTCCCAGTACTTC

d_call: NA
j_call: TRBJ1-2
cdr3_length: 14
clone_size: NA
v_call: TRBV18
cdr3_aa: CASSQREGNYGYTF
cdr3_nt: TGTGCCAGCTCCCAAAGGGAGGGTAACTATGGCTACACCTTC